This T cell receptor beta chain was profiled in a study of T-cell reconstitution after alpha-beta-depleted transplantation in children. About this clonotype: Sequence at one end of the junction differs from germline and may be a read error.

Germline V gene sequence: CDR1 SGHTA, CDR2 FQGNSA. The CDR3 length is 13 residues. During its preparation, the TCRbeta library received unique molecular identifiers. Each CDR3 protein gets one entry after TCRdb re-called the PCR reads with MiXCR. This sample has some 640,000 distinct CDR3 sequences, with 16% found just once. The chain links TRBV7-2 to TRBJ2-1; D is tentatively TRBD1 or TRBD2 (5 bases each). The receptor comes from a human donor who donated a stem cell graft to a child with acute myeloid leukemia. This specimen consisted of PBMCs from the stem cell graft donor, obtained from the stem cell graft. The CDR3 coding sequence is TGTGCCAGCAGCTTAGGGGATGCCAGGGACGGGGTCTTC. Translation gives CASSLGDARDGVF. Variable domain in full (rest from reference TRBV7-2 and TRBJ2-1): GAGVSQSPSNKVTEKGKDVELRCDPISGHTALYWYRQSLGQGLEFLIYFQGNSAPDKSGLPSDRFSAERTGGSVSTLTIQRTQQEDSAVYLCASSLGDARDGVFGPGTRLTVL.